Listed here are 29 T cell receptor beta chains from one sample, sequenced in a study of CD8 T cells in ankylosing spondylitis. TCRdb re-called the 5' RACE reads through MiXCR, storing one row per CDR3 protein. There are approximately 150,000 distinct CDR3 sequences in the sample; roughly 44% occur only once, and 12% to 15% lies in the top ten. The sample consisted of synovial fluid, either unsorted or a sorted T cell fraction (not recorded which). These receptors were collected from a male donor with ankylosing spondylitis.

The chain is built from TRBV4-3 and TRBJ2-7, with a tentative D call TRBD2 (6 bases). V dropped 1 base and J dropped 0 bases, with 16 bases sitting between them. This CDR3 has 17 residues. Germline V gene data show CDR1 as LGHNA and CDR2 as YSLEER. CDR3 sequence reads: CASSQGSGGASSYEQYF. The CDR3 DNA reads TGCGCCAGCAGCCAAGGGTCGGGCGGGGCTAGCTCCTACGAGCAGTACTTC.

The chain has TRBV27 and TRBJ2-3, with 11 bases lining up with TRBD2. This CDR3 has 16 amino acids. In germline, CDR1 is MNHEY, CDR2 SMNVEV (reference sequence). The V and J ends lost 2 bases and 2 bases, in that order; junction bases with no gene match: 3. In nucleotides, the CDR3 is TGTGCCAGCAGTTTAGGGACTAGCGGACACACAGATACGCAGTATTTT. This sequence encodes CASSLGTSGHTDTQYF.

This clonotype was counted between two and nine times. The rearrangement joins TRBV29-1 to TRBJ2-7, with a possible D match to TRBD2 (5 bases). Germline CDR1 and CDR2: SQVTM and ANQGSEA. V gave up 6 bases and J gave up 0 bases, with 15 bases separating them. The CDR3 sequence is 14 residues long. CDR3 protein: CSVSGHFSSYEQYF. DNA for the CDR3: TGCAGCGTGAGCGGCCACTTTAGCTCCTACGAGCAGTACTTC.

This rearrangement joins TRBV27 to TRBJ2-1, with 13 bases identical to TRBD2. V dropped 3 bases and J dropped 6; count of bases not matched to a gene: 8. CDR3 length: 17 amino acids. Germline V gene sequence: CDR1 MNHEY, CDR2 SMNVEV (reference sequence). The CDR3 DNA is TGTGCCAGCAGTTTCCCGGGGGGACTAGCGGGGCTCAATGAGCAGTTCTTC. It encodes CASSFPGGLAGLNEQFF.

The chain recombines TRBV3-1 with TRBJ1-1, with D hard to call. Germline CDR1 reads LGHDT; CDR2 reads YNNKEL (reference sequence). The CDR3 loop spans 15 amino acids. V was cut by 0 bases and J by 0 bases, with 8 bases left in between. CDR3 coding DNA: TGTGCCAGCAGCCAAGATCGGCCAATGAACACTGAAGCTTTCTTT. Its translation: CASSQDRPMNTEAFF.

The table lists this clonotype with many counts. The gene calls are TRBV6-5 and TRBJ1-1; 10 positions agree with TRBD1. The CDR3 spans 15 residues. Germline V gives CDR1 MNHEY, CDR2 SVGAGI. Germline trimming cut 2 bases from V and 3 bases from J; bases unmatched to any gene: 3. CDR3 residues: CASSYGTGADTEAFF. For the CDR3, the DNA is TGTGCCAGCAGTTACGGGACAGGGGCAGACACTGAAGCTTTCTTT.

This clonotype occurred once. The rearrangement uses TRBV3-1 and TRBJ2-7; D is perhaps TRBD2 (5 bases). Germline V gene sequence: CDR1 LGHDT, CDR2 YNNKEL (reference sequence). The CDR3 consists of 14 residues. V was shortened by 2 bases and J by 5 bases, with 13 bases between the two germline ends. CDR3 sequence: CASSQWTWGDEQYF. CDR3 DNA sequence: TGTGCCAGCAGCCAATGGACCTGGGGAGACGAGCAGTACTTC.

CDR3 region: CASESGVVPEAFF. As DNA, the CDR3 is TGTGCCAGCGAGAGTGGGGTGGTTCCTGAAGCTTTCTTT. The chain employs TRBV27 and TRBJ1-1; D is unresolved. The CDR3 has 13 amino acids. V was shortened by 8 bases and J by 6 bases, with 16 bases between the two germline ends. Germline assignment: CDR1 MNHEY and CDR2 SMNVEV (reference sequence).

V usage is TRBV10-2 and J usage is TRBJ2-1; the match to TRBD2 covers 11 bases. The CDR3 loop spans 20 amino acids. Germline V CDR1 and CDR2: WSHSY, SAAADI. Losses at the gene ends were 0 bases for V and 4 bases for J; bases not matched to a gene: 14. The CDR3 sequence is CASSESIELAGESKYNEQFF. DNA for the CDR3: TGCGCCAGCAGTGAGTCGATCGAACTAGCGGGGGAGTCCAAGTACAATGAGCAGTTCTTC.

This clonotype has just a few counts. The chain couples TRBV7-9 to TRBJ2-1; D may be TRBD2 (6 bases). The length of the CDR3 is 14 residues. Trimming took off 5 bases at V and 4 bases at J, with 12 bases between the two ends. Per germline, CDR1 SEHNR and CDR2 FQNEAQ (reference sequence). DNA for the CDR3: TGTGCCAGCAGCACCCGGGACTCGTACAATGAGCAGTTCTTC. Translation gives CASSTRDSYNEQFF. The full variable domain, rest sourced from reference TRBV7-9 and TRBJ2-1, is DTGVSQNPRHKITKRGQNVTFRCDPISEHNRLYWYRQTLGQGPEFLTYFQNEAQLEKSRLLSDRFSAERPKGSFSTLEIQRTEQGDSAMYLCASSTRDSYNEQFFGPGTRLTVL.

This clonotype was observed once. The chain links TRBV6-1 to TRBJ2-7; D not certain. Trimming shortened V by 4 bases and J by 2 bases, and 12 bases separated the two germline ends. This CDR3 spans 14 amino acids. Germline assignment: CDR1 MNHNS and CDR2 SASEGT. The CDR3 nucleotides read TGTGCCAGCAGTGGTATCCCTATCCCCTACGAGCAGTACTTC. Translation: CASSGIPIPYEQYF.

This sequence joins TRBV5-1 and TRBJ2-2, with TRBD1 matching 8 bases. The V gene end was trimmed by 4 bases and the J gene end by 6 bases; junction bases not matched to a gene: 8. This CDR3 comprises 15 residues. Germline CDR1 and CDR2: SGHRS and YFSETQ. CDR3 sequence: CASSKGQGSAGELFF. The CDR3 bases are TGCGCCAGCAGCAAAGGACAGGGAAGCGCCGGGGAGCTGTTTTTT.

J is TRBJ2-1 and V is TRBV7-3; D gene uncertain. The CDR3 has 11 amino acids. CDR1 is SGHTA and CDR2 is FQGTGA in the germline V gene. V was trimmed by 4 bases and J by 7 bases, leaving 5 bases between them. The CDR3 region is CASSYGNEQFF. Written as DNA, the CDR3 is TGTGCCAGCAGCTACGGGAATGAGCAGTTCTTC.

This clonotype has a handful of counts. The rearrangement joins TRBV6-4 to TRBJ1-4; TRBD1 agrees at 12 bases. Germline values: CDR1 MRHNA, CDR2 SNTAGT. The CDR3 is 14 amino acids. The V and J ends lost 2 bases and 8 bases, in that order; junction bases with no gene match: 0. The CDR3 DNA reads TGTGCCAGCAGTGACGGGACAGGGGGCGAAAAACTGTTTTTT. Protein sequence: CASSDGTGGEKLFF.

The rearrangement links TRBV3-1 to TRBJ2-5, with D possibly matching TRBD2 (6 bases). Germline V gene data show CDR1 as LGHDT and CDR2 as YNNKEL (reference sequence). The CDR3 has 16 residues. Trimming stripped 0 bases from V and 5 bases from J, with 16 bases between. CDR3 nucleotides: TGTGCCAGCAGCCAAGATGCCTTCGGACTAACCGAGACCCAGTACTTC. Protein: CASSQDAFGLTETQYF.

This rearrangement joins TRBV7-2 to TRBJ1-6, with 8 positions matching TRBD1. The CDR3 extends over 15 amino acids. Germline lookup yields CDR1 SGHTA and CDR2 FQGNSA. V lost 3 bases and J lost 10; bases outside the gene matches: 8. The CDR3 region is CASSFAGGEWSPLHF. In DNA, the CDR3 is TGTGCCAGCAGCTTCGCAGGGGGCGAGTGGTCACCCCTCCACTTT.

This sequence joins TRBV28 and TRBJ1-6, with D tentatively TRBD1 (6 bases). CDR3 length: 16 amino acids. From germline, CDR1 is MDHEN and CDR2 SYDVKM. V was trimmed by 6 bases and J by 9 bases, leaving 21 bases between them. This CDR3 is CASSGPEGQGFSPLHF. The DNA for the CDR3 is TGTGCCAGCAGCGGTCCAGAGGGGCAGGGGTTTTCACCCCTCCACTTT. The full variable domain, in which reference TRBV28 and TRBJ1-6 provide the parts outside the CDR3, is DVKVTQSSRYLVKRTGEKVFLECVQDMDHENMFWYRQDPGLGLRLIYFSYDVKMKEKGDIPEGYSVSREKKERFSLILESASTNQTSMYLCASSGPEGQGFSPLHFGNGTRLTVT.

The V call is TRBV20-1, the J call TRBJ1-3; TRBD1 might be the D (6 bases). In germline, CDR1 is DFQATT, CDR2 SNEGSKA (reference sequence). The length of the CDR3 is 14 residues. V was clipped by 5 bases and J by 0 bases, with 11 bases between them. In DNA form, the CDR3 reads TGCAGTGCTTCCGCAGGGGTCTCTGGAAACACCATATATTTT. It codes for CSASAGVSGNTIYF.

J is TRBJ2-7 and V is TRBV7-2; TRBD2 aligns across 13 bases. The germline gives CDR1 SGHTA, CDR2 FQGNSA. The CDR3 loop spans 16 amino acids. J lost 4 bases, V lost 5 bases, and 8 bases had no gene match. The CDR3 DNA follows: TGTGCCAGCAGCACCGCCGGGACTAGCGGGAAATACGAGCAGTACTTC. It yields the protein CASSTAGTSGKYEQYF.

This clonotype was counted a few times. The V and J genes are TRBV7-7 and TRBJ2-1; the D gene is possibly TRBD2 (6 bases). CDR3 length: 15 amino acids. From germline, CDR1 is SSHAT and CDR2 FNYEAQ (reference sequence). V was trimmed by 5 bases and J by 2 bases, leaving 13 bases between them. The CDR3 protein is CASSRLGSPYNEQFF. The CDR3 nucleotides read TGTGCCAGCAGCCGCCTCGGGAGCCCCTACAATGAGCAGTTCTTC. The entire variable domain, with the rest obtained from reference TRBV7-7 and TRBJ2-1, is as follows: GAGVSQSPRYKVTKRGQDVTLRCDPISSHATLYWYQQALGQGPEFLTYFNYEAQPDKSGLPSDRFSAERPEGSISTLTIQRTEQRDSAMYRCASSRLGSPYNEQFFGPGTRLTVL.

V usage is TRBV29-1 and J usage is TRBJ1-1, with no clear D. This CDR3 is 13 amino acids long. V was clipped by 5 bases and J by 4 bases, with 14 bases between them. Germline CDR1 reads SQVTM; CDR2 reads ANQGSEA. Here the CDR3 reads CSVFVEWGTEAFF. In DNA, the CDR3 is TGCAGCGTTTTTGTGGAATGGGGCACTGAAGCTTTCTTT.

V gene TRBV5-6 combines with J gene TRBJ2-7; TRBD1 matches 7 bases. The CDR3 extends over 15 amino acids. With 6 bases clipped from V and 4 bases from J, the junction kept 13 bases outside the gene matches. Germline lookup yields CDR1 SGHDT and CDR2 YYEEEE. In DNA, the CDR3 is TGTGCCAGCACCCTCTTTCCGGGACAGAATTACGAGCAGTACTTC. This sequence encodes CASTLFPGQNYEQYF.

The V gene is TRBV11-1, the J gene TRBJ2-1, with 7 positions matching TRBD2. V lost 3 bases, J lost 4 bases, and 9 bases stayed unmatched. The length of the CDR3 is 16 residues. Germline V gene data show CDR1 as SGHAT and CDR2 as FQDESV (reference sequence). CDR3 bases: TGTGCCAGCAGCTTGGGCGGTTACGGGAGGTACAATGAGCAGTTCTTC. Residues: CASSLGGYGRYNEQFF.

This clonotype was picked up a small number of times. V usage is TRBV7-3 and J usage is TRBJ2-1; 7 nucleotides line up with TRBD2. In germline, CDR1 is SGHTA, CDR2 FQGTGA. There are 16 residues in the CDR3. V shed 1 base, J shed 4 bases, and the junction held 7 bases outside the gene matches. The CDR3 nucleotides read TGTGCCAGCAGCTTAATTGCTAGCGGCGTATACAATGAGCAGTTCTTC. Protein: CASSLIASGVYNEQFF. Combining the CDR3 with reference TRBV7-3 and TRBJ2-1 gives the whole variable domain GAGVSQTPSNKVTEKGKYVELRCDPISGHTALYWYRQSLGQGPEFLIYFQGTGAADDSGLPNDRFFAVRPEGSVSTLKIQRTERGDSAVYLCASSLIASGVYNEQFFGPGTRLTVL.

This chain uses TRBV7-9 with TRBJ1-1, with a weak D call TRBD1 (5 bases). CDR1 is SEHNR, CDR2 FQNEAQ, per germline (reference sequence). CDR3 length: 13 residues. Trimming took 0 bases from V and 7 from J, leaving 9 bases between them. Here the CDR3 reads CASSLAVQGEAFF. The CDR3 DNA is TGTGCCAGCAGCTTAGCGGTCCAGGGTGAAGCTTTCTTT.

The sample holds a few counts of this clonotype. The chain employs TRBV5-5 and TRBJ2-1; D is undetermined. V lost 3 bases and J lost 4, with 5 bases in between. The CDR3 is 12 residues long. Germline V lookup: CDR1 SGHKS, CDR2 YYEKEE (reference sequence). This chain's CDR3 is CASSWVYNEQFF. In DNA form, the CDR3 reads TGTGCCAGCAGCTGGGTATACAATGAGCAGTTCTTC.

In this sample, this clonotype turned up a few times. The chain recombines TRBV7-2 with TRBJ1-3; 10 positions agree with TRBD1. The CDR3 runs 17 residues. Unmatched junction bases numbered 12, after V lost 2 bases and J lost 8 bases. The germline CDR1 and CDR2 sequences are SGHTA and FQGNSA. The CDR3 reads CASSLLTGGASGDTIYF. The CDR3 DNA reads TGTGCCAGCAGCTTATTGACAGGGGGCGCTTCTGGGGACACCATATATTTT.

This clonotype has just a few counts. The chain couples TRBV28 to TRBJ1-4; D is possibly TRBD1 (5 bases). The CDR3 spans 13 residues. V lost 8 bases, J lost 8 bases, and 15 bases lay in between. From germline, CDR1 is MDHEN and CDR2 SYDVKM. The CDR3 protein is CASGTPRKEKLFF. The CDR3 nucleotides read TGTGCCAGCGGGACCCCAAGGAAGGAAAAACTGTTTTTT.

This chain links TRBV4-1 with TRBJ2-7; D is possibly TRBD1 (5 bases). Trimming shortened V by 4 bases and J by 3 bases, and 16 bases separated the two germline ends. The germline CDR1 and CDR2 sequences are MGHRA and YSYEKL. The CDR3 contains 15 residues. CDR3 sequence reads: CASSPWVLGRYEQYF. CDR3 nucleotide sequence: TGCGCCAGCAGCCCGTGGGTACTGGGGCGCTACGAGCAGTACTTC.